The 21 T cell receptor beta chains listed next were all sequenced from one sample in a study. MiXCR, run by TCRdb on the RT-PCR reads, gives a single entry per CDR3 protein. Among about 680,000 distinct CDR3 sequences, approximately 15% were seen once, and the ten largest hold 3.6%. The sample taken for sequencing was memory CD4+ T cells from blood. All receptors come from a female donor in good health, serving as a healthy control.

The CDR3 nucleotides are TGCGCCAGCAGCTTGGCCTGGACAGCCTACGAGCAGTACTTC. Translation gives CASSLAWTAYEQYF. V is TRBV5-1 and J is TRBJ2-7; D is possibly TRBD1 (6 bases). Germline CDR1 and CDR2: SGHRS and YFSETQ. Deletions cut 0 bases from V and 2 bases from J, with 9 bases between. The CDR3 sequence is 14 residues long.

The V and J genes are TRBV7-8 and TRBJ1-1; D is ambiguous. The CDR3 sequence is 14 residues long. Looked up from germline, CDR1 is SGHVS and CDR2 is FQNEAQ. V lost 4 bases and J lost 1, with 10 bases in between. CDR3 sequence reads: CASSSPAPNTEAFF. CDR3 nucleotides: TGTGCCAGCAGCTCCCCTGCTCCGAACACTGAAGCTTTCTTT.

On this clonotype itself: A much bigger clone sits one base away, suggesting this may be a read error. The conserved closing phenylalanine or tryptophan is absent in this CDR3, likely reflecting a read error. The rearrangement joins TRBV6-5 to TRBJ1-5; perhaps TRBD1 as D (5 bases). Looked up from germline, CDR1 is MNHEY and CDR2 is SVGAGI. The CDR3 spans 17 residues. Trimming removed 0 bases at V and 1 base at J, with 13 bases between. The CDR3 region is CASSYSALPGSNQPQHL. In nucleotides, the CDR3 is TGTGCCAGCAGTTACTCTGCATTGCCAGGGAGCAATCAGCCCCAGCATTTA.

This clonotype was counted a few times. The gene calls are TRBV27 and TRBJ2-5; D possibly corresponds to TRBD1 (6 bases). The ends were cut back, 7 bases at V and 4 bases at J, with 16 bases in the middle. The CDR3 covers 14 residues. The germline gives CDR1 MNHEY, CDR2 SMNVEV (reference sequence). The CDR3 loop is CASKGRGYGETQYF. CDR3 coding DNA: TGTGCCAGCAAGGGTAGGGGGTATGGAGAGACCCAGTACTTC.

This chain links TRBV18 with TRBJ2-2, with D perhaps TRBD2 (5 bases). CDR1 is KGHSH and CDR2 is LQKENI in the germline V gene. Trimming took 10 bases from V and 0 from J, leaving 12 bases between them. This CDR3 contains 14 residues. This chain's CDR3 is CATRGQPNTGELFF. Here the CDR3 DNA reads TGTGCCACGCGCGGGCAGCCGAACACCGGGGAGCTGTTTTTT.

The rearrangement uses TRBV28 and TRBJ1-4; TRBD1 matches at 7 bases. The junction had 8 bases not matched to a gene; V was cut back by 5 bases and J by 11 bases. CDR1 and CDR2 from the germline V gene are MDHEN and SYDVKM. The CDR3 runs 13 residues. The CDR3 protein is CASSETGYGKLFF. In nucleotides, the CDR3 is TGTGCCAGCAGTGAGACAGGGTATGGGAAACTGTTTTTT.

This clonotype was recorded many times. This chain connects TRBV7-2 to TRBJ2-7; no definite D call. CDR1 is SGHTA and CDR2 is FQGNSA in the germline V gene. Trimming removed 5 bases from V and 1 base from J, with 12 bases in between. The CDR3 totals 14 residues. The CDR3 DNA sequence: TGTGCCAGCAGCCCAGGACGGTCTTCCTACGAGCAGTACTTC. Translated, it gives CASSPGRSSYEQYF.

This clonotype was counted at least ten times. This rearrangement joins TRBV4-3 to TRBJ2-3; 12 positions match TRBD2. CDR1 is LGHNA, CDR2 YSLEER, per germline. The CDR3 is made up of 17 amino acids. J lost 3 bases, V lost 1 base, and 5 bases had no gene match. This CDR3 is CASSQGRLAGATDTQYF. CDR3 nucleotide sequence: TGCGCCAGCAGCCAAGGCCGACTAGCGGGAGCTACAGATACGCAGTATTTT.

The chain couples TRBV4-1 to TRBJ1-6; D unresolved. Looked up from germline, CDR1 is MGHRA and CDR2 is YSYEKL. The CDR3 is 13 amino acids. V was shortened by 4 bases and J by 10 bases, with 11 bases between the two germline ends. CDR3 DNA: TGCGCCAGCAGCCGAGACATCGGGTCACCCCTCCACTTT. It is translated as CASSRDIGSPLHF.

Only a few counts were recorded for this clonotype. This rearrangement joins TRBV5-1 to TRBJ2-5; no firm D call. Trimming took 0 bases from V and 5 from J, leaving 8 bases between them. CDR1 is SGHRS, CDR2 YFSETQ, per germline. CDR3 length equals 13 residues. The CDR3 loop is CASSLATVETQYF. CDR3 nucleotide sequence: TGCGCCAGCAGCTTGGCCACAGTGGAGACCCAGTACTTC.

The rearrangement links TRBV6-2 or TRBV6-3 to TRBJ1-5; D perhaps matches TRBD1 (5 bases). The CDR3 runs 13 residues. The germline V gene encodes CDR1 MNHEY and CDR2 SVGEGT. V was shortened by 4 bases and J by 5 bases, with 9 bases between the two germline ends. CDR3 DNA: TGTGCCAGCAGTTTTTTCAGGGATCAGCCCCAGCATTTT. As protein: CASSFFRDQPQHF.

V is TRBV4-2 and J is TRBJ2-2; possibly TRBD2 for D (6 bases). Germline CDR1 reads LGHNA; CDR2 reads YNFKEQ. There are 16 residues in the CDR3. The V gene lost 4 bases and the J gene lost 4 bases, with 16 bases spanning the gap. The CDR3: CASSRDFRPSTGELFF. In nucleotides, the CDR3 is TGTGCCAGCAGCCGGGACTTTAGGCCAAGCACCGGGGAGCTGTTTTTT.

This clonotype appeared a few times. V gene TRBV7-9 combines with J gene TRBJ2-1; TRBD2 matches at 12 bases. Per the germline V gene, CDR1 is SEHNR and CDR2 is FQNEAQ (reference sequence). The CDR3 is 13 residues long. After removal of 10 bases from V and 7 bases from J, the junction contained 5 bases not matched to a gene. The CDR3 DNA is TGTGCCACCTCACTAGCGGGAGGAAATGAGCAGTTCTTC. Amino acid sequence: CATSLAGGNEQFF.

This clonotype was recorded at least ten times. In DNA form, the CDR3 reads TGTGCCAGCAGCCCCCGAGGACAGGGACGCGTTGGGTACACCGGGGAGCTGTTTTTT. This translates into CASSPRGQGRVGYTGELFF. The chain is built from TRBV4-2 and TRBJ2-2, with 8 bases that match TRBD1. This CDR3 region has 19 residues. V dropped 4 bases and J dropped 3; count of bases not matched to a gene: 16. In germline, CDR1 is LGHNA, CDR2 YNFKEQ.

This clonotype was observed a handful of times. The rearrangement links TRBV7-2 to TRBJ2-7; D could derive from TRBD1 or TRBD2 (5 bases each). The V gene's germline CDR1 is SGHTA and CDR2 FQGNSA. This CDR3 is built from 15 residues. The germline V and J ends were trimmed by 5 bases and 3 bases, with 17 bases remaining between them. CDR3 protein: CASSPGTPRSYEQYF. The DNA of the CDR3 is TGTGCCAGCAGCCCCGGGACGCCCCGTAGCTACGAGCAGTACTTC.

There are a few counts of this clonotype. The CDR3 DNA reads as TGCGCCAGCAGCCCCGGCCAGGGGCCGATCACAGATACGCAGTATTTT. This sequence encodes CASSPGQGPITDTQYF. The chain joins TRBV5-1 to TRBJ2-3; the D gene is possibly TRBD1 (6 bases). CDR1 and CDR2 (germline): SGHRS, YFSETQ. Trimming cost V 4 bases and J 2 bases, with 17 bases left between them. This CDR3 contains 16 residues.

In this sample, this clonotype turned up many times. The chain recombines TRBV6-6 with TRBJ2-5; 13 bases are a match to TRBD2. Germline values: CDR1 MNHNY, CDR2 SVGAGI (reference sequence). The CDR3 consists of 16 residues. V shed 6 bases, J shed 2 bases, and the junction held 6 bases outside the gene matches. The CDR3 bases are TGTGCCAGCAGGAAAACTAGCGGGGGGGGACAAGAGACCCAGTACTTC. This encodes CASRKTSGGGQETQYF.

In this sample, this clonotype turned up many times. The chain carries TRBV4-3 and TRBJ2-1, with 9 bases matching TRBD2. The CDR3 has 13 residues. The trim removed 5 bases at V and 15 bases at J, leaving 11 bases unmatched. CDR1 and CDR2 from the germline V gene are LGHNA and YSLEER. The CDR3 sequence is CASSVQRGAPAFF. The CDR3 bases are TGCGCCAGCAGCGTCCAGCGGGGGGCCCCCGCGTTCTTC.

This sequence joins TRBV20-1 and TRBJ1-3; 8 bases are a match to TRBD1. After removal of 0 bases from V and 3 bases from J, the junction contained 10 bases not matched to a gene. The length of the CDR3 is 17 residues. The germline V gene has CDR1 DFQATT and CDR2 SNEGSKA (reference sequence). CDR3 region: CSARDGGGQGYGNTIYF. DNA of the CDR3: TGCAGTGCTAGAGATGGGGGTGGACAGGGTTATGGAAACACCATATATTTT.

This clonotype turned up a few times. The chain is built from TRBV20-1 and TRBJ2-7; TRBD1 matches 9 bases. The V gene end was trimmed by 5 bases and the J gene end by 3 bases; junction bases not matched to a gene: 11. The CDR3 covers 15 residues. The V gene's germline CDR1 is DFQATT and CDR2 SNEGSKA (reference sequence). The CDR3 DNA sequence: TGCAGTGCTCTGGACGACAGGGGGTTTGTCTACGAGCAGTACTTC. The encoded protein is CSALDDRGFVYEQYF.

In its sample, this clonotype was seen a few times. The V and J genes are TRBV7-2 and TRBJ1-5; the D is unclear. Germline V gives CDR1 SGHTA, CDR2 FQGNSA. Trimming left V 1 base short and J 6 bases short, with 10 bases between. This CDR3 region has 14 residues. CDR3 DNA sequence: TGTGCCAGCAGCTTAGTGTGGGTGGTTCAGCCCCAGCATTTT. It translates to CASSLVWVVQPQHF.